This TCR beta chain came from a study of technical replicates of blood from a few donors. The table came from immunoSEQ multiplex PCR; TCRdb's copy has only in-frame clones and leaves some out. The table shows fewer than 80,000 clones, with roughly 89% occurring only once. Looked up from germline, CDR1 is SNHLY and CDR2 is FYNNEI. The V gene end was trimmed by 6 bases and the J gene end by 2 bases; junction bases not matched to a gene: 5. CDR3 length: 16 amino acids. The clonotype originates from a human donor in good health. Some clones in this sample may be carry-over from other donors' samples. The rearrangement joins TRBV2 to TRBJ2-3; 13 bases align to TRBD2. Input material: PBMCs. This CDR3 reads CASRGTSGTYTDTQYF. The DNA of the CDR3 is TGTGCCAGCAGGGGGACTAGCGGGACATACACAGATACGCAGTATTTT.